One and the same sample provided the 2 T cell receptor beta chains below, sequenced in a study of beta chain features in type 1 diabetes. The authors reverse transcribed all of the isolated RNA, so sequencing captured expressed TCRB transcripts. Method: immunoSEQ multiplex PCR; TCRdb's copy keeps in-frame clones and lacks some. The table has fewer than 900,000 clones, roughly a sixth seen once. The sample taken for sequencing was naive CD4+ T cells from blood. Source of these receptors: a woman under 30 in good health.

The chain recombines TRBV5-4 with TRBJ1-4; TRBD1 matches 7 bases. This CDR3 is built from 13 residues. Germline CDR1 SGHNT, CDR2 YYREEE (reference sequence). After removal of 4 bases from V and 11 bases from J, the junction contained 8 bases not matched to a gene. The CDR3 is CASSPGTAGKLFF. The CDR3 region has the DNA TGTGCCAGCAGCCCCGGGACAGCCGGGAAACTGTTTTTT.

This clone appeared a few times. J is TRBJ2-1 and V is TRBV5-4, with 7 bases matching TRBD1. The V and J ends lost 5 bases and 10 bases, in that order; junction bases with no gene match: 12. The CDR3 extends over 14 amino acids. Germline lookup yields CDR1 SGHNT and CDR2 YYREEE (reference sequence). The CDR3 region is CASSVEIKTGEQFF. The CDR3 region has the DNA TGTGCCAGCAGTGTAGAGATAAAGACAGGGGAGCAGTTCTTC.